Listed below are T cell receptor beta chains from one sample, sequenced in a study of T-cell reconstitution after alpha-beta-depleted transplantation in children. One entry per CDR3 protein, called by TCRdb with MiXCR from the PCR reads. The table shows about 460,000 distinct CDR3 sequences, with about an eighth occurring only once. The material was PBMCs, mostly from graft donor cells, obtained 180 days after TCRalphabeta/CD19-depleted stem cell transplant. These receptors all stem from a female patient aged 2-10 years who had a stem cell transplant for aplastic anemia, so the T cells may come from the graft donor. CDR3s include the opening cysteine and the closing phenylalanine or tryptophan. A D gene is named only where the DNA matches it firmly. Size is omitted from some rows. Given values are once, few, many or a class for expanded clones.

d_call: NA
cdr3_length: 15
v_call: TRBV4-3
clone_size: NA
j_call: TRBJ1-5
cdr3_aa: CASSRDPYSNQPQHF
cdr3_nt: TGCGCCAGCAGCCGCGACCCCTATAGCAATCAGCCCCAGCATTTT

d_call: NA
cdr3_length: 10
v_call: TRBV12-3/TRBV12-4
clone_size: few
j_call: TRBJ1-3
cdr3_aa: CASSRNTIYF
cdr3_nt: TGTGCCAGCAGTAGAAACACCATATATTTT

d_call: NA
cdr3_length: 12
v_call: TRBV29-1
clone_size: few
j_call: TRBJ1-4
cdr3_aa: CSDRTLNEKLFF
cdr3_nt: TGCAGCGATCGGACCCTTAATGAAAAACTGTTTTTT

d_call: NA
cdr3_length: 12
v_call: TRBV19
clone_size: few
j_call: TRBJ1-1
cdr3_aa: CATLRRVAEAFF
cdr3_nt: TGTGCCACCCTCAGACGGGTGGCTGAAGCTTTCTTT

d_call: NA
cdr3_length: 16
v_call: TRBV14
clone_size: NA
j_call: TRBJ1-6
cdr3_aa: CASSQDPEGLGWALHF
cdr3_nt: TGTGCCAGCAGCCAAGATCCTGAAGGTCTTGGTTGGGCCCTCCACTTT

d_call: TRBD2
cdr3_length: 13
v_call: TRBV20-1
clone_size: many
j_call: TRBJ2-7
cdr3_aa: CSAQGLAGGEQYF
cdr3_nt: TGCAGTGCGCAGGGACTAGCGGGAGGCGAGCAGTACTTC

d_call: NA
cdr3_length: 13
v_call: TRBV29-1
clone_size: few
j_call: TRBJ2-1
cdr3_aa: CSVDGSFWVEQFF
cdr3_nt: TGCAGCGTTGATGGGAGTTTTTGGGTTGAGCAGTTCTTC

d_call: NA
cdr3_length: 15
v_call: TRBV4-3
clone_size: few
j_call: TRBJ1-2
cdr3_aa: CASSQDSIQGYGYTF
cdr3_nt: TGCGCCAGCAGCCAAGATTCGATACAAGGCTATGGCTACACCTTC

d_call: TRBD2
cdr3_length: 16
v_call: TRBV6-5
clone_size: few
j_call: TRBJ2-3
cdr3_aa: CASSNPQREGTDTQYF
cdr3_nt: TGTGCCAGCAGTAACCCCCAGCGGGAGGGCACAGATACGCAGTATTTT

d_call: NA
cdr3_length: 15
v_call: TRBV10-2
clone_size: NA
j_call: TRBJ1-5
cdr3_aa: CASSTGQPSNQPQHF
cdr3_nt: TGCGCCAGCAGTACGGGACAACCTAGCAATCAGCCCCAGCATTTT

d_call: NA
cdr3_length: 13
v_call: TRBV20-1
clone_size: few
j_call: TRBJ2-2
cdr3_aa: CSARIKNTGELFF
cdr3_nt: TGCAGTGCTAGAATAAAGAACACCGGGGAGCTGTTTTTT

d_call: NA
cdr3_length: 16
v_call: TRBV4-3
clone_size: NA
j_call: TRBJ2-6
cdr3_aa: CASSLIQGSGANVLTF
cdr3_nt: TGCGCCAGCAGCTTAATACAGGGTTCTGGGGCCAACGTCCTGACTTTC

d_call: NA
cdr3_length: 16
v_call: TRBV6-5
clone_size: few
j_call: TRBJ2-1
cdr3_aa: CASSYVRDPNYNEQFF
cdr3_nt: TGTGCCAGCAGTTACGTGCGGGACCCAAACTACAATGAGCAGTTCTTC

d_call: TRBD1
cdr3_length: 15
v_call: TRBV12-3/TRBV12-4
clone_size: many
j_call: TRBJ2-2
cdr3_aa: CASSQKGQGSGELFF
cdr3_nt: TGTGCCAGCAGCCAGAAGGGACAGGGCAGCGGGGAGCTGTTTTTT

d_call: TRBD1
cdr3_length: 17
v_call: TRBV18
clone_size: few
j_call: TRBJ1-4
cdr3_aa: CASSPPYRGQRNEKLFF
cdr3_nt: TGTGCCAGCTCACCACCCTATAGGGGACAGAGAAATGAAAAACTGTTTTTT

d_call: NA
cdr3_length: 12
v_call: TRBV19
clone_size: few
j_call: TRBJ1-1
cdr3_aa: CASTQRGTEAFF
cdr3_nt: TGTGCCAGTACCCAAAGAGGGACTGAAGCTTTCTTT

d_call: TRBD1
cdr3_length: 14
v_call: TRBV29-1
clone_size: few
j_call: TRBJ1-1
cdr3_aa: CSVESGGLNTEAFF
cdr3_nt: TGCAGCGTTGAGTCAGGGGGCCTTAACACTGAAGCTTTCTTT

d_call: NA
cdr3_length: 16
v_call: TRBV7-3
clone_size: NA
j_call: TRBJ1-2
cdr3_aa: CASSPLQGSPAYGYTF
cdr3_nt: TGTGCCAGCAGCCCCCTACAGGGTTCGCCTGCCTATGGCTACACCTTC

d_call: NA
cdr3_length: 15
v_call: TRBV5-1
clone_size: NA
j_call: TRBJ1-1
cdr3_aa: CASSLAYGKNTEAFF
cdr3_nt: TGCGCCAGCAGCTTGGCCTATGGAAAGAACACTGAAGCTTTCTTT

d_call: NA
cdr3_length: 14
v_call: TRBV20-1
clone_size: few
j_call: TRBJ2-7
cdr3_aa: CSARSPAGYYEQYF
cdr3_nt: TGCAGTGCTAGGAGTCCAGCTGGGTACTACGAGCAGTACTTC

d_call: TRBD1
cdr3_length: 15
v_call: TRBV6-5
clone_size: few
j_call: TRBJ2-7
cdr3_aa: CASSSPGQATYEQYF
cdr3_nt: TGTGCCAGCAGTTCTCCGGGACAGGCTACCTACGAGCAGTACTTC

d_call: TRBD1
cdr3_length: 16
v_call: TRBV6-5
clone_size: few
j_call: TRBJ2-2
cdr3_aa: CASSSRGTGGPGELFF
cdr3_nt: TGTGCCAGCAGCTCTCGTGGGACAGGGGGACCCGGGGAGCTGTTTTTT

d_call: NA
cdr3_length: 13
v_call: TRBV27
clone_size: few
j_call: TRBJ2-7
cdr3_aa: CASSPGTQDGQYF
cdr3_nt: TGTGCCAGCAGCCCCGGGACACAGGACGGGCAGTACTTC

d_call: NA
cdr3_length: 16
v_call: TRBV4-3
clone_size: NA
j_call: TRBJ2-5
cdr3_aa: CASSQDHGSGAGTQYF
cdr3_nt: TGCGCCAGCAGCCAAGATCACGGTTCGGGGGCTGGGACCCAGTACTTC

d_call: NA
cdr3_length: 14
v_call: TRBV10-3
clone_size: few
j_call: TRBJ1-1
cdr3_aa: CATQRGSAITEAFF
cdr3_nt: TGTGCCACCCAAAGGGGGTCGGCAATAACTGAAGCTTTCTTT

d_call: NA
cdr3_length: 12
v_call: TRBV18
clone_size: NA
j_call: TRBJ2-5
cdr3_aa: CASSRTEETQYF
cdr3_nt: TGTGCCAGCTCAAGGACAGAAGAGACCCAGTACTTC

d_call: TRBD2
cdr3_length: 16
v_call: TRBV7-9
clone_size: few
j_call: TRBJ2-1
cdr3_aa: CASSPYLAVVWNEQFF
cdr3_nt: TGTGCCAGCAGCCCCTACCTAGCGGTCGTATGGAATGAGCAGTTCTTC

d_call: NA
cdr3_length: 15
v_call: TRBV19
clone_size: NA
j_call: TRBJ1-5
cdr3_aa: CASSILGDSNQPQHF
cdr3_nt: TGTGCCAGTAGTATTTTGGGTGATAGCAATCAGCCCCAGCATTTT

d_call: TRBD1
cdr3_length: 16
v_call: TRBV28
clone_size: NA
j_call: TRBJ2-1
cdr3_aa: CASSLDQGARRNEQFF
cdr3_nt: TGTGCCAGCAGTTTGGATCAGGGGGCCCGACGCAATGAGCAGTTCTTC

d_call: TRBD2
cdr3_length: 16
v_call: TRBV4-2
clone_size: many
j_call: TRBJ2-1
cdr3_aa: CASSRLAGGSYNEQFF
cdr3_nt: TGTGCCAGCAGCCGCCTAGCGGGAGGATCCTACAATGAGCAGTTCTTC

d_call: NA
cdr3_length: 17
v_call: TRBV14
clone_size: few
j_call: TRBJ1-1
cdr3_aa: CASSQGSFTRMNTEAFF
cdr3_nt: TGTGCCAGCAGCCAAGGAAGCTTTACAAGGATGAACACTGAAGCTTTCTTT

d_call: NA
cdr3_length: 16
v_call: TRBV7-7
clone_size: few
j_call: TRBJ2-5
cdr3_aa: CASSLTQGGAQETQYF
cdr3_nt: TGTGCCAGCAGCCTAACCCAGGGGGGAGCCCAAGAGACCCAGTACTTC

d_call: NA
cdr3_length: 15
v_call: TRBV9
clone_size: few
j_call: TRBJ1-2
cdr3_aa: CASSAGQKKGDGYTF
cdr3_nt: TGTGCCAGCAGCGCTGGACAGAAAAAAGGGGATGGCTACACCTTC

d_call: NA
cdr3_length: 15
v_call: TRBV5-1
clone_size: many
j_call: TRBJ2-5
cdr3_aa: CASSLGRGVRETQYF
cdr3_nt: TGCGCCAGCAGCTTGGGAAGGGGGGTTCGAGAGACCCAGTACTTC

d_call: NA
cdr3_length: 17
v_call: TRBV12-3/TRBV12-4
clone_size: NA
j_call: TRBJ2-1
cdr3_aa: CASSPDIAVGSGEEQFF
cdr3_nt: TGTGCCAGCAGTCCCGATATCGCGGTTGGATCCGGGGAAGAGCAGTTCTTC

d_call: NA
cdr3_length: 15
v_call: TRBV25-1
clone_size: NA
j_call: TRBJ1-2
cdr3_aa: CASSESPGRGAGYTF
cdr3_nt: TGTGCCAGCAGTGAATCCCCCGGGCGCGGTGCTGGCTACACCTTC

d_call: NA
cdr3_length: 13
v_call: TRBV6-2/TRBV6-3
clone_size: NA
j_call: TRBJ2-1
cdr3_aa: CATTAQSYNEQFF
cdr3_nt: TGTGCCACCACCGCGCAATCCTACAATGAGCAGTTCTTC

d_call: NA
cdr3_length: 12
v_call: TRBV2
clone_size: NA
j_call: TRBJ1-1
cdr3_aa: CTSSLGTGEAFF
cdr3_nt: TGTACCAGCAGTCTGGGGACGGGTGAAGCTTTCTTT

d_call: NA
cdr3_length: 17
v_call: TRBV4-3
clone_size: NA
j_call: TRBJ2-1
cdr3_aa: CASSQDSSSWVYNEQFF
cdr3_nt: TGCGCCAGCAGCCAAGATAGCAGTTCGTGGGTTTACAATGAGCAGTTCTTC